A single sample gave rise to the 15 T cell receptor beta chains below, sequenced in a study of blood T cell repertoires in COVID-19. Some clones are missing from TCRdb's copy, which holds only in-frame ones; the method was immunoSEQ multiplex PCR. The repertoire has about 300,000 clones, roughly 90% of them found once; the top ten carry 1.5% to 2%. Input material: peripheral blood. These receptors came from a woman aged 30 to 39 with COVID-19, enrolled during active disease.

The chain uses TRBV3-1 (or the pseudogene TRBV3-2) and TRBJ2-2, with 8 positions matching TRBD2. V lost 3 bases, J lost 6 bases, and 12 bases stayed unmatched. The CDR3 spans 17 residues. CDR1 LGHDT and CDR2 YNNKEL come from the germline V gene (reference sequence). The CDR3 sequence: CASSHRGLAGYAGELFF. The CDR3, as DNA: TGTGCCAGCAGCCACCGCGGGTTAGCGGGGTACGCCGGGGAGCTGTTTTTT.

V is TRBV18 and J is TRBJ2-5; TRBD1 agrees at 7 bases. The CDR3 totals 15 residues. Germline CDR1 and CDR2: KGHSH and LQKENI. V lost 0 bases and J lost 9; bases outside the gene matches: 10. In DNA form, the CDR3 reads TGTGCCAGCTCACCACCGGACAGGCCACCCGGGGCCCAGTACTTC. This sequence encodes CASSPPDRPPGAQYF.

This chain uses TRBV10-2 with TRBJ1-2; D remains ambiguous. The germline V gene encodes CDR1 WSHSY and CDR2 SAAADI. This CDR3 is 16 amino acids long. Trimming pared 0 bases from V and 0 bases from J, leaving 11 bases between. The CDR3 DNA reads as TGCGCCAGCAGTGAGTCGGCGACTGGAGCTAACTATGGCTACACCTTC. Residues: CASSESATGANYGYTF.

The chain has TRBV12-3 or TRBV12-4 and TRBJ1-2; no definite D call. V was clipped by 9 bases and J by 4 bases, with 15 bases between them. The CDR3 is 13 amino acids. The CDR3 region has the DNA TGTGCCAGTACCGCGGGGTCCTCCTATGGCTACACCTTC. Translating it yields CASTAGSSYGYTF.

The chain has TRBV11-2 and TRBJ2-2; D is unclear. CDR1 is SGHAT, CDR2 FQNNGV, per germline. V was pared by 3 bases and J by 0 bases, with 8 bases between. The CDR3 runs to 15 residues. The CDR3 DNA sequence: TGTGCCAGCAGCTTCAGGTTCGCGAACACCGGGGAGCTGTTTTTT. This codes for CASSFRFANTGELFF.

The gene calls are TRBV19 and TRBJ1-2; D gene unclear. The CDR3 contains 14 residues. V lost 7 bases and J lost 8, with 20 bases in between. Per germline, CDR1 LNHDA and CDR2 SQIVND (reference sequence). In DNA form, the CDR3 reads TGTGCCAGTAAGAGCGGCAGAAGCTTAGGGGGCTACACCTTC. Residues: CASKSGRSLGGYTF.

The rearrangement uses TRBV11-2 and TRBJ1-3; 10 bases fit TRBD1. The CDR3 loop spans 16 amino acids. Germline-derived CDR1 and CDR2 are SGHAT and FQNNGV. J was trimmed by 7 bases and V by 2 bases; bases with no gene match: 8. The CDR3 DNA reads TGTGCCAGCAGCTTAAGAGGGACAGGGGACGGGAACACCATATATTTT. It specifies CASSLRGTGDGNTIYF.

The chain has TRBV5-1 and TRBJ1-2, with D maybe TRBD1 (6 bases). Germline values: CDR1 SGHRS, CDR2 YFSETQ. The ends were cut back, 5 bases at V and 0 bases at J, with 11 bases in the middle. This CDR3 contains 14 residues. The CDR3, as DNA: TGCGCCAGCAGTATGGACAGAGCTAACTATGGCTACACCTTC. This translates into CASSMDRANYGYTF.

The chain couples TRBV5-8 to TRBJ1-5, with 8 positions matching TRBD1. Germline trimming cut 1 base from V and 1 base from J; bases unmatched to any gene: 10. Germline values: CDR1 SGHTS, CDR2 YDEGEE. This CDR3 contains 18 residues. The CDR3 is CASSLRTGTLISNQPQHF. CDR3 in DNA: TGTGCCAGCAGCTTGCGGACAGGGACGCTGATAAGCAATCAGCCCCAGCATTTT.

J is TRBJ1-5 and V is TRBV6-5, with 8 bases matching TRBD1. The germline gives CDR1 MNHEY, CDR2 SVGAGI. The CDR3 spans 14 residues. The J segment lost 4 bases and the V segment lost 7 bases, leaving 6 bases of the junction unmatched. CDR3 DNA: TGTGCCAGCAAAGGGCAGGGGGCAAATCAGCCCCAGCATTTT. Encoded protein: CASKGQGANQPQHF.

This chain uses TRBV5-4 with TRBJ1-4; the match to TRBD1 covers 8 bases. After removal of 0 bases from V and 5 bases from J, the junction contained 3 bases not matched to a gene. The germline V gene encodes CDR1 SGHNT and CDR2 YYREEE (reference sequence). The length of the CDR3 is 15 residues. As DNA, the CDR3 is TGTGCCAGCAGCTTGGGACAGGGGCAAAATGAAAAACTGTTTTTT. Protein: CASSLGQGQNEKLFF.

This clone has just one count. The J gene is TRBJ2-1, the V gene TRBV6-5, with 8 positions matching TRBD1. Germline values: CDR1 MNHEY, CDR2 SVGAGI. The V gene end was trimmed by 9 bases and the J gene end by 0 bases; junction bases not matched to a gene: 4. This CDR3 spans 14 amino acids. CDR3 DNA: TGTGCCAGTACAGGGGGGAGCTCCTACAATGAGCAGTTCTTC. Translated: CASTGGSSYNEQFF.

The chain combines TRBV27 with TRBJ1-5; D is unresolved. Deletions cut 6 bases from V and 4 bases from J, with 10 bases between. This CDR3 region has 13 residues. CDR1 is MNHEY and CDR2 is SMNVEV in the germline V gene (reference sequence). The DNA of the CDR3 is TGTGCCAGCAGCGCCGGGGTTAATCAGCCCCAGCATTTT. Residues: CASSAGVNQPQHF.

V is TRBV6-4 and J is TRBJ2-3, with TRBD2 identical over 13 bases. J was trimmed by 5 bases and V by 4 bases; bases with no gene match: 3. This CDR3 is built from 15 residues. The germline CDR1 and CDR2 sequences are MRHNA and SNTAGT. The CDR3 protein is CASSGTSGGRDTQYF. The CDR3 DNA sequence: TGTGCCAGCAGTGGGACTAGCGGGGGAAGAGATACGCAGTATTTT.

V gene TRBV29-1 combines with J gene TRBJ2-7; 7 nucleotides agree with TRBD1. V lost 8 bases, J lost 1 base, and 14 bases stayed unmatched. This CDR3 spans 15 amino acids. Germline CDR1 reads SQVTM; CDR2 reads ANQGSEA. The CDR3 is CSPFTDRVWSYEQYF. CDR3 sequence (DNA): TGCAGCCCCTTCACCGACAGGGTCTGGTCCTACGAGCAGTACTTC.